This TCR beta chain is drawn from a study of blood T cell repertoires in COVID-19. On the study more broadly: The United States, Italy and Spain provided the acute and convalescent COVID-19 samples.

Sequencing was performed with immunoSEQ multiplex PCR; in TCRdb, only in-frame clones are kept and a portion is missing. The sample shows roughly 250,000 clones, around 90% of them seen only once. The CDR3 runs 14 residues. The V segment lost 5 bases and the J segment 5 bases; nucleotides outside the gene matches: 5. Germline lookup yields CDR1 MNHEY and CDR2 SVGAGI. The participants were between about 18 and 90 years old and came from some 23 US areas. This clonotype was sampled from a human donor in a cohort exposed to, infected with or recovered from COVID-19 (not recorded which). The donor label of this sample is uncertain. The V and J genes are TRBV6-5 and TRBJ2-5; 10 nucleotides align to TRBD2. The specimen sequenced was PBMCs or T cells enriched from blood (not recorded which). The DNA of the CDR3 is TGTGCCAGCAGTCCGGGACTAGCGTACGAGACCCAGTACTTC. Encoded protein: CASSPGLAYETQYF.